The 32 T cell receptor beta chains below all came from one sample that was sequenced in a study of CD8 T cells in ankylosing spondylitis. MiXCR was run by TCRdb on the 5' RACE reads, yielding one entry per CDR3 protein. This sample has more than 200,000 distinct CDR3 sequences, with 24% found just once. The sample was blood, either unsorted or a sorted T cell fraction (not recorded which). The receptors shown here come from a male donor with ankylosing spondylitis or in good health (not recorded which).

This clonotype appeared a few times. V is TRBV28 and J is TRBJ2-1; the match to TRBD1 covers 8 bases. With 4 bases clipped from V and 5 bases from J, the junction kept 4 bases outside the gene matches. This CDR3 contains 14 residues. The germline gives CDR1 MDHEN, CDR2 SYDVKM. The CDR3 sequence is CASSSRTGNNEQFF. In nucleotides, the CDR3 is TGTGCCAGCAGTTCAAGGACAGGGAACAATGAGCAGTTCTTC.

The rearrangement links TRBV24-1 to TRBJ1-5, with 7 bases aligning to TRBD1. Trimming took 3 bases from V and 1 from J; bases not matched to a gene: 5. The V gene's germline CDR1 is KGHDR and CDR2 SFDVKD. The CDR3 is made up of 16 amino acids. The CDR3, as DNA: TGTGCCACCAGTGATCCCAAGGGGGCCAGCAATCAGCCCCAGCATTTT. Translation: CATSDPKGASNQPQHF.

This clonotype was counted at least ten times. The chain carries TRBV20-1 and TRBJ2-7, with TRBD1 as a possible D gene (5 bases). This CDR3 is built from 12 residues. Per germline, CDR1 DFQATT and CDR2 SNEGSKA (reference sequence). V was pared by 5 bases and J by 2 bases, with 10 bases between. CDR3: CSAEGVAYEQYF. The CDR3 nucleotides read TGCAGTGCTGAAGGGGTCGCCTACGAGCAGTACTTC.

This clonotype was observed many times. The CDR3 loop reads CASSPEARHGYTF. In DNA, the CDR3 is TGTGCCAGCAGTCCGGAGGCTCGGCATGGCTACACCTTC. The chain is built from TRBV12-3 or TRBV12-4 and TRBJ1-2; D unclear. V lost 5 bases, J lost 6 bases, and 13 bases lay in between. This CDR3 region has 13 residues.

This clonotype has at least ten counts. V usage is TRBV15 and J usage is TRBJ2-2, with D perhaps matching TRBD2 (5 bases). The CDR3 sequence is 14 residues long. Germline V CDR1 and CDR2: LNHNV, YYDKDF (reference sequence). V dropped 0 bases and J dropped 5 bases, with 7 bases sitting between them. The CDR3 loop is CATSRDRRTGELFF. The CDR3 DNA is TGTGCCACCAGCAGAGATCGGAGGACCGGGGAGCTGTTTTTT.

This clonotype came up a few times. The chain employs TRBV11-3 and TRBJ2-3; TRBD2 aligns across 9 bases. CDR3 length: 15 residues. The J segment lost 6 bases and the V segment lost 1 base, leaving 5 bases of the junction unmatched. Germline CDR1 reads SGHNT; CDR2 reads YENEEA. CDR3 in amino acids: CASSLGVAGVDTQYF. As DNA, the CDR3 is TGTGCCAGCAGCTTAGGAGTAGCGGGGGTTGATACGCAGTATTTT.

This clonotype was counted between two and nine times. The chain has TRBV21-1 and TRBJ2-5. TRBV21-1 is assigned pseudogene status. This CDR3 has 17 residues. The CDR3 region has the DNA TGTGCCAGCAGCAAAGCAGGCATGTGGGGAACCCAAGAGACCCAGTACTTC. It is translated as CASSKAGMWGTQETQYF.

This clonotype was seen more than once but under ten times. The V call is TRBV20-1, the J call TRBJ2-6; 9 nucleotides line up with TRBD2. V dropped 5 bases and J dropped 1; count of bases not matched to a gene: 9. This CDR3 is built from 17 residues. Germline V CDR1 and CDR2: DFQATT, SNEGSKA (reference sequence). The CDR3 DNA is TGCAGTGCTCCCCTAGCGGGGCACAAATCTGGGGCCAACGTCCTGACTTTC. It is translated as CSAPLAGHKSGANVLTF.

This sequence joins TRBV20-1 and TRBJ2-1, with 9 bases matching TRBD2. Germline CDR1 and CDR2: DFQATT and SNEGSKA (reference sequence). V gave up 4 bases and J gave up 0 bases; unmatched junction bases: 4. The CDR3 covers 15 residues. CDR3: CSAISGGRSYNEQFF. CDR3 in DNA: TGCAGTGCTATTAGCGGGGGCCGCTCCTACAATGAGCAGTTCTTC.

This clonotype appeared a few times. The V and J genes are TRBV5-1 and TRBJ2-4; 9 bases line up with TRBD2. This CDR3 is 16 amino acids long. J was trimmed by 7 bases and V by 0 bases; bases with no gene match: 8. The germline V gene encodes CDR1 SGHRS and CDR2 YFSETQ. The CDR3 DNA is TGCGCCAGCAGCTTGGAAGCGGGGGGCCGGGTGAACATTCAGTACTTC. It yields the protein CASSLEAGGRVNIQYF.

CDR3 sequence reads: CAISESKGVMETQYF. DNA of the CDR3: TGTGCCATCAGTGAGTCTAAGGGGGTGATGGAGACCCAGTACTTC. The V and J genes are TRBV10-3 and TRBJ2-5; D perhaps matches TRBD1 (6 bases). This CDR3 is 15 amino acids long. The V gene lost 0 bases and the J gene lost 5 bases, with 13 bases spanning the gap. Germline V gene data show CDR1 as ENHRY and CDR2 as SYGVKD.

This clonotype showed up many times. CDR3 sequence: CATPPEDSTDTQYF. The CDR3, as DNA: TGTGCCACCCCTCCCGAGGACTCCACAGATACGCAGTATTTT. The chain employs TRBV15 and TRBJ2-3, with a possible D match to TRBD2 (5 bases). Between the trimmed V and J ends, which lost 8 bases and 2 bases, there was a span of 14 bases. Per the germline V gene, CDR1 is LNHNV and CDR2 is YYDKDF (reference sequence). CDR3 size: 14 residues.

This clonotype was found many times. This chain links TRBV20-1 with TRBJ2-7; tentative D call: TRBD1 (6 bases). The CDR3 runs to 16 residues. Germline V gene lookup returns CDR1 DFQATT and CDR2 SNEGSKA (reference sequence). With 2 bases removed from V and 5 bases from J, the gap between germline ends came to 22 bases. The CDR3 DNA reads as TGCAGTGCTAGACCCTTAACACACAGGGAAGGGAACGAGCAGTACTTC. This gives the protein CSARPLTHREGNEQYF.

V gene TRBV28 combines with J gene TRBJ2-1, with 9 bases aligning to TRBD1. The junction had 12 bases not matched to a gene; V was cut back by 8 bases and J by 7 bases. Germline CDR1 is MDHEN and CDR2 is SYDVKM. This CDR3 region has 15 residues. CDR3 nucleotides: TGTGCCAGCCGTATCGGGGACAGGGTGCTGAATGAGCAGTTCTTC. Translation gives CASRIGDRVLNEQFF.

V is TRBV6-1 and J is TRBJ1-5; D ambiguous. Trimming cost V 2 bases and J 4 bases, with 6 bases left between them. The CDR3 is made up of 13 amino acids. Looked up from germline, CDR1 is MNHNS and CDR2 is SASEGT. CDR3 in amino acids: CASSELGNQPQHF. As DNA, the CDR3 is TGTGCCAGCAGTGAATTGGGGAATCAGCCCCAGCATTTT.

A few counts support this clonotype. This chain links TRBV12-3 or TRBV12-4 with TRBJ2-7; the match to TRBD2 covers 10 bases. CDR3 length equals 13 residues. Trimming cost V 10 bases and J 6 bases; bases outside gene matches: 9. The CDR3 region has the DNA TGTGCCACTCGAGCGGGGGGGGCAGGCGAGCAGTACTTC. Its translation is CATRAGGAGEQYF.

This clonotype was observed a few times. V gene TRBV6-5 combines with J gene TRBJ1-2, with D unclear. CDR1 and CDR2 from the germline V gene are MNHEY and SVGAGI. The CDR3 is 12 residues long. V shed 3 bases and J shed 3 bases, with 5 bases lying between them. Here the CDR3 reads CASSYGYYGYTF. Written as DNA, the CDR3 is TGTGCCAGCAGTTATGGGTACTATGGCTACACCTTC.

At least ten counts were recorded for this clonotype. V gene TRBV20-1 combines with J gene TRBJ1-5; 12 nucleotides line up with TRBD1. There are 17 residues in the CDR3. V shed 0 bases, J shed 6 bases, and the junction held 9 bases outside the gene matches. Looked up from germline, CDR1 is DFQATT and CDR2 is SNEGSKA (reference sequence). The CDR3 reads CSAREPLGTGGPQPQHF. CDR3 sequence (DNA): TGCAGTGCTAGAGAACCCTTGGGGACAGGGGGCCCTCAGCCCCAGCATTTT.

This CDR3 reads CASSDSTDTQYF. CDR3 nucleotide sequence: TGTGCCAGCAGTGACAGCACAGATACGCAGTATTTT. This chain joins TRBV6-1 and TRBJ2-3; D remains ambiguous. CDR1 is MNHNS and CDR2 is SASEGT in the germline V gene. Trimming pared 3 bases from V and 0 bases from J, leaving 1 base between. This CDR3 has 12 residues.

This clonotype occurred many times. This chain uses TRBV12-3 or TRBV12-4 with TRBJ2-3; D is uncertain. The CDR3 has 13 amino acids. The V end was cut by 8 bases, the J end by 7 bases, with 16 bases between. The CDR3, as DNA: TGTGCCAGCGGTCGACACCGCATTCATACGCAGTATTTT. Translated, it gives CASGRHRIHTQYF.

This clonotype came up a few times. This chain connects TRBV29-1 to TRBJ2-7; perhaps TRBD1 as D (6 bases). V lost 0 bases to trimming and J lost 3 bases, with 9 bases between them. The CDR3 loop spans 13 amino acids. The V gene's germline CDR1 is SQVTM and CDR2 ANQGSEA. The chain's CDR3 is CSVEEGAGYEQYF. The CDR3 DNA follows: TGCAGCGTTGAAGAGGGGGCTGGCTACGAGCAGTACTTC.

This clonotype was observed a handful of times. This sequence joins TRBV29-1 and TRBJ2-7; 8 bases map to TRBD2. V shed 7 bases, J shed 3 bases, and the junction held 5 bases outside the gene matches. The V gene's germline CDR1 is SQVTM and CDR2 ANQGSEA. The CDR3 loop spans 12 amino acids. Here the CDR3 reads CSDGTRNYEQYF. The CDR3 nucleotides are TGCAGCGACGGGACTAGAAACTACGAGCAGTACTTC.

At least ten counts were recorded for this clonotype. This chain joins TRBV5-1 and TRBJ2-2; D uncertain. The V gene lost 4 bases and the J gene lost 4 bases, with 8 bases spanning the gap. Germline CDR1 reads SGHRS; CDR2 reads YFSETQ. This CDR3 has 13 amino acids. The CDR3 spells CASSLDGTGELFF. The CDR3 DNA reads TGCGCCAGCAGCCTAGATGGCACCGGGGAGCTGTTTTTT.

This chain joins TRBV20-1 and TRBJ2-5; 11 bases line up with TRBD1. The CDR3 has 15 residues. Germline CDR1 reads DFQATT; CDR2 reads SNEGSKA (reference sequence). The trim removed 6 bases at V and 3 bases at J, leaving 9 bases unmatched. CDR3 in amino acids: CSARGGTGGKETQYF. Here the CDR3 DNA reads TGCAGTGCAAGGGGCGGGACAGGGGGAAAAGAGACCCAGTACTTC.

Only a few counts were recorded for this clonotype. The chain has TRBV4-1 and TRBJ2-5, with 7 bases matching TRBD2. Looked up from germline, CDR1 is MGHRA and CDR2 is YSYEKL. This CDR3 is 15 amino acids long. Trimming removed 0 bases from V and 7 bases from J; junction bases left unmatched: 8. CDR3 nucleotide sequence: TGCGCCAGCAGCCAAGATGGGGCCCAGCGGGGGACCCAGTACTTC. Residues: CASSQDGAQRGTQYF.

In DNA form, the CDR3 reads TGTGCCACCAGCACCGGACCATCAGGGTACTTC. Protein sequence: CATSTGPSGYF. V is TRBV15 and J is TRBJ2-5; D ambiguous. V lost 4 bases to trimming and J lost 13 bases, with 13 bases between them. The CDR3 extends over 11 amino acids. Germline V lookup: CDR1 LNHNV, CDR2 YYDKDF (reference sequence).

This clonotype was counted only a few times. Germline and junction disagree at one end, which may indicate a read error. The chain recombines TRBV7-7 with TRBJ2-5, with 7 bases that match TRBD1. The CDR3 sequence is 13 residues long. The germline CDR1 and CDR2 sequences are SSHAT and FNYEAQ (reference sequence). DNA of the CDR3: TGTGCTAGCAGCTTAGGGGGCGCGGGGACCCAGTACTTC. Translated, it gives CASSLGGAGTQYF.

This clonotype came up many times. The chain couples TRBV20-1 to TRBJ1-2; D might be TRBD1 (6 bases). CDR1 is DFQATT and CDR2 is SNEGSKA in the germline V gene (reference sequence). The ends were cut back, 4 bases at V and 4 bases at J, with 13 bases in the middle. CDR3 length equals 13 residues. CDR3 protein: CSATPGERYGYTF. As DNA, the CDR3 is TGCAGTGCTACCCCAGGGGAGCGCTATGGCTACACCTTC.

The rearrangement uses TRBV7-9 and TRBJ2-1; D ambiguous. Per the germline V gene, CDR1 is SEHNR and CDR2 is FQNEAQ (reference sequence). Deletions cut 7 bases from V and 0 bases from J, with 13 bases between. This CDR3 is built from 15 residues. In DNA form, the CDR3 reads TGTGCCAGCAAAGTGGCGCCGGGCTCCTACAATGAGCAGTTCTTC. It yields the protein CASKVAPGSYNEQFF.

The chain uses TRBV20-1 and TRBJ2-3; D gene ambiguous. V was cut by 6 bases and J by 2 bases, with 18 bases left in between. The CDR3 consists of 15 residues. Germline values: CDR1 DFQATT, CDR2 SNEGSKA (reference sequence). In DNA form, the CDR3 reads TGCAGTGCCCCAGCTATTGTCAGGAACACAGATACGCAGTATTTT. Its protein product is CSAPAIVRNTDTQYF.

The V call is TRBV20-1, the J call TRBJ2-3; D remains unclear. Germline values: CDR1 DFQATT, CDR2 SNEGSKA (reference sequence). Trimming took off 4 bases at V and 3 bases at J, with 8 bases between the two ends. The CDR3 runs 12 residues. CDR3 region: CSAISATDTQYF. The CDR3 DNA reads as TGCAGTGCTATATCAGCGACAGATACGCAGTATTTT.

This clonotype has at least ten counts. The rearrangement links TRBV7-3 to TRBJ2-7, with 7 bases identical to TRBD1. There are 12 residues in the CDR3. Germline V gives CDR1 SGHTA, CDR2 FQGTGA. V trimming: 11 bases; J trimming: 2 bases; junction bases outside the gene matches: 6. The CDR3 region has the DNA TGTGCCGGCCACAGGGGCACCTACGAGCAGTACTTC. This translates into CAGHRGTYEQYF.